The clone carrying this T cell receptor beta chain was seen a single time. Total RNA, at least 5 micrograms per sample, was extracted from PBMCs. A sample-barcoded 5' primer and a J-beta primer mix were used in a second PCR of roughly 7 to 11 cycles. TCRdb analysed the 5' RACE reads with MiXCR anew, one entry per CDR3 protein. This table holds about 1 million distinct CDR3 sequences, 45% found once. This sample was included in a study of blood T cells in healthy people across ages. The ends were cut back, 3 bases at V and 0 bases at J, with 16 bases in the middle. This CDR3 contains 17 residues. Per germline, CDR1 MNHEY and CDR2 SVGAGI.

The chain has TRBV6-5 and TRBJ2-3, with D possibly TRBD2 on 6 matching bases. The sample taken for sequencing was blood. This sequence originates from a woman aged 60-75 years in good health. CDR3 in DNA: TGTGCCAGCAGTTATACCCAGGGACTCGCAAGCACAGATACGCAGTATTTT. This encodes CASSYTQGLASTDTQYF.